This T cell receptor beta chain appears in the sequencing data of a study of blood T cell repertoires in COVID-19. In the authors' methods: Amplification of reference gene primers provided the estimated nucleated cell counts. Method: immunoSEQ multiplex PCR; TCRdb's copy keeps in-frame clones and lacks some. The V and J calls and the clone size are those of that table, but D and trimming were determined from the DNA. This table holds about 190,000 clones, about four fifths found once. In germline, CDR1 is WNHNN, CDR2 SYGVQD (reference sequence). The trim removed 6 bases at V and 2 bases at J, leaving 14 bases unmatched. There are 17 residues in the CDR3.

This chain uses TRBV10-1 with TRBJ2-3, with TRBD2 matching over 7 bases. The TCR was taken from a man in his forties or fifties with active or convalescent COVID-19. Sequencing used peripheral blood. CDR3 residues: CASSRTRRGGTTDTQYF. The CDR3 bases are TGCGCCAGCAGCCGGACTAGAAGAGGAGGGACCACAGATACGCAGTATTTT.